Detailed here is one T cell receptor (beta chain). Its cognate antigen is unknown. The data were taken from a study of cytomegalovirus exposure and HLA in healthy donors. The study's findings and limits: Accurate predictions that matched the HLA-A and HLA-B alleles of most subjects were reportedly made from TCR beta sequences. In an earlier analysis, most TCR beta V segments were productive about 87% or about 30% of the time.

Donors showed nominal health when sampled, although they likely had unrecorded immune exposures. The PCR made use of 60 Vbeta and 13 Jbeta primers. Only in-frame clones appear in the TCRdb table, and some are missing; sequencing was by immunoSEQ multiplex PCR. This sample carries 85,000 to 130,000 clones, approximately 70% of them seen once, and the ten largest clones take about 4.5%. Sequencing input: PBMCs. This TCR was recovered from a woman in her late teens or twenties in good health and CMV-seropositive.

CDR3 loop: CASSSSSGNTIYF. CDR3 nucleotides: TGTGCCAGCAGCTCGAGCTCTGGAAACACCATATATTTT. The V gene is TRBV7-9, the J gene TRBJ1-3, with D unclear. This CDR3 is 13 amino acids long. From germline, CDR1 is SEHNR and CDR2 FQNEAQ (reference sequence). Trimming removed 4 bases at V and 0 bases at J, with 4 bases between.